This T cell receptor (beta chain) was identified in a study of shared clonotypes between healthy human individuals. On the study more broadly: Per donor, CD8 memory used one plate, CD8 naive used two, CD4 memory used three and CD4 naive used three.

Findings of the study overall: Genetic and exposure-history diversity was limited by the few donors. Incomplete sequencing of sorted subsets was indicated by rarefaction despite large depth.

In the case of this clone: Its antigen is unknown.

This CDR3 is built from 15 residues. Trimming removed 6 bases from V and 5 bases from J; junction bases left unmatched: 11. The germline gives CDR1 MDHEN, CDR2 SYDVKM. Measured with immunoSEQ multiplex PCR; TCRdb has only the in-frame clones, and not every one. The sample includes about 710,000 clones, approximately 77% seen only once; the top ten take more than 1.5%. The sequence was obtained from a woman under 40 in good health. Sequenced: memory CD4+ T cells sorted from blood. The subset was: CD45RA-negative fraction. V and J are TRBV28 and TRBJ2-7; 9 bases are a match to TRBD2. CDR3 sequence (DNA): TGTGCCAGCAGCCTAATCATAGCGGGAGTGAACGAGCAGTACTTC. Translated: CASSLIIAGVNEQYF.